These T cell receptor beta chains were read from a single sample in a study of blood T cell repertoires in COVID-19. Sequencing was performed with immunoSEQ multiplex PCR; in TCRdb, only in-frame clones are kept and a portion is missing. The sample holds hundreds of thousands of clones, approximately 92% seen once. The material sequenced was PBMCs or T cells enriched from blood (not recorded which). These receptors were obtained from a man aged 18 to 29 who had recovered from COVID-19. The CDR3 runs from the conserved cysteine through the conserved F or W. D genes are given only for firm matches. A row's size may be missing; if present it is once, few, many or a size class.

abundance: .
j_gene: TRBJ2-3
len: 16
v_gene: TRBV7-3
d_gene: TRBD1
CDR3nt: TGTGCCAGCAGCTCAGGGGGTGGCCCTAGCACAGATACGCAGTATTTT
CDR3aa: CASSSGGGPSTDTQYF

abundance: once
j_gene: TRBJ2-7
len: 14
v_gene: TRBV11-2
d_gene: TRBD1
CDR3nt: TGTGCCAGCAGCGCCGGACAGGGTAGATACGAGCAGTACTTC
CDR3aa: CASSAGQGRYEQYF

abundance: .
j_gene: TRBJ2-5
len: 13
v_gene: TRBV5-4
d_gene: .
CDR3nt: TGTGCCAGCAGCTTGGTCGGAGGGGAGACCCAGTACTTC
CDR3aa: CASSLVGGETQYF

abundance: once
j_gene: TRBJ1-4
len: 16
v_gene: TRBV7-9
d_gene: .
CDR3nt: TGTGCCAGCAGCCCTAAGACAGTCGCAACTAATGAAAAACTGTTTTTT
CDR3aa: CASSPKTVATNEKLFF

abundance: once
j_gene: TRBJ2-5
len: 12
v_gene: TRBV5-1
d_gene: .
CDR3nt: TGCGCCAGCAGCTTGCCCGGGGAGACCCAGTACTTC
CDR3aa: CASSLPGETQYF

abundance: .
j_gene: TRBJ2-7
len: 15
v_gene: TRBV28
d_gene: .
CDR3nt: TGTGCCAGCAGTATCACGGGTCAACCCCTTTACGAGCAGTACTTC
CDR3aa: CASSITGQPLYEQYF

abundance: .
j_gene: TRBJ1-6
len: 13
v_gene: TRBV27
d_gene: .
CDR3nt: TGTGCCAGCAGTTTACGGGTTTACTCACCCCTCCACTTT
CDR3aa: CASSLRVYSPLHF

abundance: many
j_gene: TRBJ2-7
len: 17
v_gene: TRBV6-1
d_gene: TRBD1
CDR3nt: TGTGCCAGCAGTGGGACAGGGTCTCCACTACTGTATGGCGAGCAGTACTTC
CDR3aa: CASSGTGSPLLYGEQYF

abundance: .
j_gene: TRBJ1-5
len: 15
v_gene: TRBV4-1
d_gene: .
CDR3nt: TGCGCCAGCAGCCAAGAAGGTGCAGGAATTCAGCCCCAGCATTTT
CDR3aa: CASSQEGAGIQPQHF

abundance: .
j_gene: TRBJ1-2
len: 13
v_gene: TRBV19
d_gene: TRBD1
CDR3nt: TGTGCCAGTAGTTGGGACAGAGCCTCGAGCTACACCTTC
CDR3aa: CASSWDRASSYTF

abundance: .
j_gene: TRBJ1-1
len: 14
v_gene: TRBV19
d_gene: TRBD1
CDR3nt: TGTGCCAGTAGTACGTGGACAGGGCTCACTGAAGCTTTCTTT
CDR3aa: CASSTWTGLTEAFF

abundance: .
j_gene: TRBJ2-1
len: 16
v_gene: TRBV7-3
d_gene: .
CDR3nt: TGTGCCAGCAGCTGGGGGCGGGGGAGCTCCTACAATGAGCAGTTCTTC
CDR3aa: CASSWGRGSSYNEQFF

abundance: .
j_gene: TRBJ2-5
len: 13
v_gene: TRBV24-1
d_gene: .
CDR3nt: TGTGCCACCAGTGATATTACACAAGAGACCCAGTACTTC
CDR3aa: CATSDITQETQYF

abundance: .
j_gene: TRBJ2-5
len: 15
v_gene: TRBV6-5
d_gene: .
CDR3nt: TGTGCCAGCAGTTTACGCGGGATGAGCTGGGAGACCCAGTACTTC
CDR3aa: CASSLRGMSWETQYF

abundance: .
j_gene: TRBJ1-5
len: 14
v_gene: TRBV28
d_gene: .
CDR3nt: TGTGCCAGCAGTTTGGGGGGGGCTGGTCAGCCCCAGCATTTT
CDR3aa: CASSLGGAGQPQHF

abundance: .
j_gene: TRBJ2-2
len: 17
v_gene: TRBV19
d_gene: TRBD2
CDR3nt: TGTGCCAGTAGTATGAGGACTAGCGGGAGTAGTGTCGGGGAGCTGTTTTTT
CDR3aa: CASSMRTSGSSVGELFF

abundance: .
j_gene: TRBJ2-7
len: 16
v_gene: TRBV5-1
d_gene: TRBD2
CDR3nt: TGCGCCAGCAGCTGGGGACTAGCGGGACTAACCTACGAGCAGTACTTC
CDR3aa: CASSWGLAGLTYEQYF

abundance: .
j_gene: TRBJ1-1
len: 14
v_gene: TRBV19
d_gene: .
CDR3nt: TGTGCCAGTAACACTGGAGGGTCGGTTCTTACAGCTTTCTTT
CDR3aa: CASNTGGSVLTAFF

abundance: .
j_gene: TRBJ2-7
len: 15
v_gene: TRBV5-1
d_gene: TRBD1
CDR3nt: TGCGCCAGCAGCTCCGGGACAGGGGCTACCTACGAGCAGTACTTC
CDR3aa: CASSSGTGATYEQYF

abundance: .
j_gene: TRBJ1-2
len: 14
v_gene: TRBV18
d_gene: TRBD1
CDR3nt: TGTGCCAGCTCACCGGACAGGGACGCTTATGGCTACACCTTC
CDR3aa: CASSPDRDAYGYTF

abundance: .
j_gene: TRBJ2-7
len: 13
v_gene: TRBV9
d_gene: .
CDR3nt: TGTGCCAGCAGCGTAGGGGAGTGGAGCGAGCAGTACTTC
CDR3aa: CASSVGEWSEQYF

abundance: .
j_gene: TRBJ2-7
len: 16
v_gene: TRBV3-1/TRBV3-2
d_gene: .
CDR3nt: TGTGCCAGCAGCCCGACCCGCAGGGGGGTCTCAGGCGAGCAGTACTTC
CDR3aa: CASSPTRRGVSGEQYF